This TCR beta chain derives from a study of T cell responses to AZD1222 COVID-19 vaccine. Study results and caveats: Repertoires in all cases were sampled only once the peak T cell response had passed. Close to half of all spike-specific TCRs reportedly target regions of the variants that are unmutated.

TCRdb keeps only in-frame clones here, not all; method: immunoSEQ multiplex PCR. Of some 150,000 clones listed, 85% to 95% are singletons. Trimming removed 1 base from V and 2 bases from J, with 9 bases in between. The CDR3 has 15 amino acids. The germline gives CDR1 LNHDA, CDR2 SQIVND (reference sequence). In regard to this clone: Its antigen is unidentified.

The starting material was peripheral blood, obtained on day 0 of AZD1222 vaccination. This TCR derives from an adult in good health. The chain is built from TRBV19 and TRBJ1-5; D uncertain. The CDR3 loop is CASSIVREGNQPQHF. CDR3 DNA: TGTGCCAGTAGTATAGTGAGGGAGGGCAATCAGCCCCAGCATTTT.